This entry lists 8 T cell receptor beta chains sequenced from one sample in a study of identical twins. TCRdb processed the 5' RACE reads anew with MiXCR; each CDR3 protein has one entry. This table holds 450,000 or so distinct CDR3 sequences, 20% to 25% found once. These data were also filed under a second study, of T cells expressing NK-cell markers.

Sequenced: CD4+ T cells sorted from blood. Source of these receptors: a woman between 18 and 29 years old in good health.

There are a few counts of this clonotype. V is TRBV10-3 and J is TRBJ2-7, with D possibly called TRBD1 or TRBD2 (5 bases each). V was pared by 4 bases and J by 0 bases, with 16 bases between. The germline V gene has CDR1 ENHRY and CDR2 SYGVKD. CDR3 size: 16 residues. The chain's CDR3 is CAISGIRDGNSYEQYF. The CDR3, as DNA: TGTGCCATCAGTGGAATTCGGGACGGGAACTCCTACGAGCAGTACTTC.

The chain links TRBV9 to TRBJ2-2; TRBD1 aligns across 9 bases. This CDR3 is 16 amino acids long. Trimming at V came to 4 bases and at J to 5 bases, leaving 9 bases not matched to a gene. Germline V gene sequence: CDR1 SGDLS, CDR2 YYNGEE. CDR3 amino acids: CASSPPGQGATGELFF. CDR3 bases: TGTGCCAGCAGCCCTCCGGGACAGGGAGCGACCGGGGAGCTGTTTTTT.

The chain couples TRBV12-5 to TRBJ2-7; a possible D gene is TRBD2 (6 bases). This CDR3 contains 13 residues. Trimming cost V 6 bases and J 6 bases, with 15 bases left between them. CDR1 is LGHNT, CDR2 FRNRAP, per germline. CDR3 sequence: CASGRGLGGEQYF. CDR3 nucleotide sequence: TGTGCTAGTGGCCGAGGACTGGGGGGCGAGCAGTACTTC.

The chain links TRBV11-3 to TRBJ2-1, with 9 bases fitting TRBD2. CDR1 SGHNT and CDR2 YENEEA come from the germline V gene. Unmatched junction bases numbered 6, after V lost 3 bases and J lost 6 bases. The CDR3 totals 15 residues. In nucleotides, the CDR3 is TGTGCCAGCAGCTTGAATGGACTAGCGTCCAATGAGCAGTTCTTC. As protein: CASSLNGLASNEQFF.

The J gene is TRBJ1-1, the V gene TRBV15, with 9 bases identical to TRBD1. The J segment lost 6 bases and the V segment lost 3 bases, leaving 8 bases of the junction unmatched. This CDR3 comprises 15 residues. Germline loops: CDR1 LNHNV, CDR2 YYDKDF (reference sequence). DNA for the CDR3: TGTGCCACCAGCAGCCGGGACAGGGTCAATTCTGAAGCTTTCTTT. The encoded protein is CATSSRDRVNSEAFF. Together with reference TRBV15 and TRBJ1-1, the CDR3 gives the full variable domain: DAMVIQNPRYQVTQFGKPVTLSCSQTLNHNVMYWYQQKSSQAPKLLFHYYDKDFNNEADTPDNFQSRRPNTSFCFLDIRSPGLGDTAMYLCATSSRDRVNSEAFFGQGTRLTVV.

In this sample, this clonotype turned up a few times. CDR3 amino acids: CASSFGLAGNTDTQYF. The CDR3 bases are TGTGCCAGCAGCTTCGGACTAGCGGGGAACACAGATACGCAGTATTTT. This chain connects TRBV7-8 to TRBJ2-3, with 12 bases that match TRBD2. The CDR3 runs 16 residues. Unmatched junction bases numbered 3, after V lost 3 bases and J lost 2 bases. CDR1 SGHVS and CDR2 FQNEAQ come from the germline V gene. The entire variable domain, with the rest obtained from reference TRBV7-8 and TRBJ2-3, is as follows: GAGVSQSPRYKVAKRGQDVALRCDPISGHVSLFWYQQALGQGPEFLTYFQNEAQLDKSGLPSDRFFAERPEGSVSTLKIQRTQQEDSAVYLCASSFGLAGNTDTQYFGPGTRLTVL.

This clonotype appeared many times. V usage is TRBV3-1 and J usage is TRBJ2-7; D gene uncertain. The CDR3 is 12 amino acids. The V gene's germline CDR1 is LGHDT and CDR2 YNNKEL (reference sequence). The V gene lost 9 bases and the J gene lost 2 bases, with 11 bases spanning the gap. The CDR3 DNA is TGTGCCAGGACACCCAACACCTACGAGCAGTACTTC. Its protein is CARTPNTYEQYF.

J is TRBJ1-6 and V is TRBV12-3 or TRBV12-4; 7 bases are a match to TRBD1. The CDR3 is 12 amino acids. V gave up 8 bases and J gave up 9 bases; unmatched junction bases: 4. As DNA, the CDR3 is TGTGCCAGCTCCAGGGGGGCTTCACCCCTCCACTTT. This translates into CASSRGASPLHF.